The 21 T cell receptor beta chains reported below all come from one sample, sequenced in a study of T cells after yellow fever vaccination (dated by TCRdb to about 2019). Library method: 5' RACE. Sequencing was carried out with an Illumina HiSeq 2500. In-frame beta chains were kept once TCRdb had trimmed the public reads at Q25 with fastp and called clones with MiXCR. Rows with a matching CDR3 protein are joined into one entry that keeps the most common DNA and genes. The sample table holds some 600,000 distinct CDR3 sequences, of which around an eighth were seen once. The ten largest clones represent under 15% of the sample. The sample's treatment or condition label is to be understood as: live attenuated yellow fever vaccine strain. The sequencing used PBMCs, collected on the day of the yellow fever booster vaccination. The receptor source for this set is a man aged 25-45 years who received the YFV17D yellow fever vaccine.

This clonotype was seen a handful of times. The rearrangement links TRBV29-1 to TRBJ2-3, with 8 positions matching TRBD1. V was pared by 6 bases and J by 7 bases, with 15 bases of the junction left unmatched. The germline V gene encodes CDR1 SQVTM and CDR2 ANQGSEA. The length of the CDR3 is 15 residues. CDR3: CSVEPTDRVRNTQYF. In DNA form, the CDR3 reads TGCAGCGTCGAACCCACGGACAGGGTCAGAAATACGCAGTATTTT.

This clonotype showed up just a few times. For the CDR3, the DNA is TGTGCCAGCAGCCCGGGACTAGACAACCATGAGCAGTTCTTC. This encodes CASSPGLDNHEQFF. The chain uses TRBV11-2 and TRBJ2-1, with TRBD2 identical over 8 bases. V lost 5 bases, J lost 8 bases, and 8 bases stayed unmatched. This CDR3 is 14 amino acids long. Per germline, CDR1 SGHAT and CDR2 FQNNGV.

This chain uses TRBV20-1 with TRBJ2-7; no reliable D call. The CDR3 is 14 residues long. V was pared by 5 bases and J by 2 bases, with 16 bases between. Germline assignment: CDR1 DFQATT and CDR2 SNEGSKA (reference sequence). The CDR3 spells CSAPDVGSTYEQYF. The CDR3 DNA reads TGCAGTGCTCCGGACGTAGGATCCACCTACGAGCAGTACTTC.

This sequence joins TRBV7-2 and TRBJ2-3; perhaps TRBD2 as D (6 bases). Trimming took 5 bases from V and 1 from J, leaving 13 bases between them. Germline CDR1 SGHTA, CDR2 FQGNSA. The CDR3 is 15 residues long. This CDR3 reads CASSPPGLRTDTQYF. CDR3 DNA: TGTGCCAGCAGCCCCCCGGGACTCCGCACAGATACGCAGTATTTT.

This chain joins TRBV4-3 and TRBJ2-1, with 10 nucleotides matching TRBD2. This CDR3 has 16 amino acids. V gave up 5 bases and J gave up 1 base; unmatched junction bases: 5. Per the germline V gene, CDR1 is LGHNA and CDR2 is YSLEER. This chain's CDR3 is CASSLGSGRSYNEQFF. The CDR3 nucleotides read TGCGCCAGCAGCTTGGGTAGCGGGAGGTCCTACAATGAGCAGTTCTTC.

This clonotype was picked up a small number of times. CDR3 amino acids: CASRQTWASVDPHEQFF. The CDR3 DNA reads as TGTGCCAGCAGGCAGACTTGGGCGTCCGTCGACCCCCATGAGCAGTTCTTC. The chain employs TRBV6-1 and TRBJ2-1; D uncertain. Germline CDR1 is MNHNS and CDR2 is SASEGT. V lost 6 bases, J lost 8 bases, and 26 bases lay in between. The CDR3 length is 17 residues.

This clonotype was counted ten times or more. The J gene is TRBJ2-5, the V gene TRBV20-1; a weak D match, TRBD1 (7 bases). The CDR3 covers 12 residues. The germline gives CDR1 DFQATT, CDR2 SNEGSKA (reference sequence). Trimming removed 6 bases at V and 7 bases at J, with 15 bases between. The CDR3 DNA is TGCAGTGCACAATACAGGGGACTGACCCAGTACTTC. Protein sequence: CSAQYRGLTQYF.

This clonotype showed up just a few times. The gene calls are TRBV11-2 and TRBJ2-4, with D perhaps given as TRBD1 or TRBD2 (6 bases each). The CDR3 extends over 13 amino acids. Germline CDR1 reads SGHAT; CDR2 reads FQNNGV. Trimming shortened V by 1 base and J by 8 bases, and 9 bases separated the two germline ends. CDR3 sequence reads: CASSLVRGDIQYF. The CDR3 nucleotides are TGTGCCAGCAGCTTAGTTAGGGGGGACATTCAGTACTTC.

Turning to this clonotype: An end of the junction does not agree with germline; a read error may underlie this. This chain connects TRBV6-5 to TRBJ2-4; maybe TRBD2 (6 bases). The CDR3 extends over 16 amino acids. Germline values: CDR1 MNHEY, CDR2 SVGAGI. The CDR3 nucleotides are TGTGCCAGCAGTTCAGGAACTAGCCGGCCCAAAAACATTCTGTACTTC. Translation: CASSSGTSRPKNILYF.

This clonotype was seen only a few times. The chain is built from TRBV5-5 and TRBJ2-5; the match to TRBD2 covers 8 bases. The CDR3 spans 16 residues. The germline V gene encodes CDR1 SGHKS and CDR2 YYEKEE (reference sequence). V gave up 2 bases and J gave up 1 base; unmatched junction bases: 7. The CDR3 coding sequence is TGTGCCAGCAGCTTTAGCGGGGCATTACCCCAAGAGACCCAGTACTTC. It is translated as CASSFSGALPQETQYF.

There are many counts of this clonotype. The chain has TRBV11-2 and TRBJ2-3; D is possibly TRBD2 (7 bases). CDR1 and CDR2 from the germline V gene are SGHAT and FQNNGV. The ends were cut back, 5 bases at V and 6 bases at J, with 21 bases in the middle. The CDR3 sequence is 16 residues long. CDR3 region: CASSVLRGRAADTQYF. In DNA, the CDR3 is TGTGCCAGCAGCGTCCTGAGGGGGAGGGCGGCTGATACGCAGTATTTT.

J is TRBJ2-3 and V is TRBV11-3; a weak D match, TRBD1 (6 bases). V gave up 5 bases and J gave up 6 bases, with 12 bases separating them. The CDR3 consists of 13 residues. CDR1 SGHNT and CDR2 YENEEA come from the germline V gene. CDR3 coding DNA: TGTGCCAGCAGCCCGAGACAGGACGATACGCAGTATTTT. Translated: CASSPRQDDTQYF.

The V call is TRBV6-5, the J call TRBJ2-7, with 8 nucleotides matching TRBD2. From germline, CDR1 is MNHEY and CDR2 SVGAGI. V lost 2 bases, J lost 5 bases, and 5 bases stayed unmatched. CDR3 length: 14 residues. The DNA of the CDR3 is TGTGCCAGCAGTTACCCTAAGACTAGCGACGAGCAGTACTTC. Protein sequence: CASSYPKTSDEQYF.

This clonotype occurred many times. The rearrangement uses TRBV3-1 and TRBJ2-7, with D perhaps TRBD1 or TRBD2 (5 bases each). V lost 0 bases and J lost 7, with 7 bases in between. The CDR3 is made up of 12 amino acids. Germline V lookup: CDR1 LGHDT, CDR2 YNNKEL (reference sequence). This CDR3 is CASSQEWGEQYF. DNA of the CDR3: TGTGCCAGCAGCCAAGAGTGGGGGGAGCAGTACTTC.

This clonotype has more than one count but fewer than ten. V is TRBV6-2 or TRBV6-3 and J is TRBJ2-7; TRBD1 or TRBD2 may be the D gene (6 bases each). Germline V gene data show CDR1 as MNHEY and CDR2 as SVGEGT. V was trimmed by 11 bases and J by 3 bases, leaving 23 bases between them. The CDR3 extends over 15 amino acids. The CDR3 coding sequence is TGTGCCGCCAGCAGGGGCGCCGGGAGTTACTACGAGCAGTACTTC. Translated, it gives CAASRGAGSYYEQYF.

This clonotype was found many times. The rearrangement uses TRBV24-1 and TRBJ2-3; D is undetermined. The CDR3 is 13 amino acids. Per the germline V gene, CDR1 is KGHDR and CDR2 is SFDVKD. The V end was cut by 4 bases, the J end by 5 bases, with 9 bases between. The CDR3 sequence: CATSDSSVDTQYF. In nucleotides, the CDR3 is TGTGCCACCAGTGACTCTAGTGTAGATACGCAGTATTTT.

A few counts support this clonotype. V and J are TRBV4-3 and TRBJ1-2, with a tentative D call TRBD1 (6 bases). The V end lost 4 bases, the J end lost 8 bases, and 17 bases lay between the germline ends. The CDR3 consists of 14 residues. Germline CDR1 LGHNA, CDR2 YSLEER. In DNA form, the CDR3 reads TGCGCCAGCAGCCGTCAGACGGGGGCTGAGGGCTACACCTTC. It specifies CASSRQTGAEGYTF.

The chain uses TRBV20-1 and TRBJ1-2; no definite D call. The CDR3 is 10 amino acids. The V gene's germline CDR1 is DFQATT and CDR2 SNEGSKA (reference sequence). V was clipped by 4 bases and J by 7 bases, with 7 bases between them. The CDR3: CSATDAGYTF. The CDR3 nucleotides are TGCAGTGCTACCGATGCTGGCTACACCTTC.

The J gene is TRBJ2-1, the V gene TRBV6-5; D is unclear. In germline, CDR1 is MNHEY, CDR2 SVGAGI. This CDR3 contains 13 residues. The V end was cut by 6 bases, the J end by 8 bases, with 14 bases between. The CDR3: CASRPLGIYEQFF. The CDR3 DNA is TGTGCCAGCAGGCCCCTAGGGATATATGAGCAGTTCTTC.

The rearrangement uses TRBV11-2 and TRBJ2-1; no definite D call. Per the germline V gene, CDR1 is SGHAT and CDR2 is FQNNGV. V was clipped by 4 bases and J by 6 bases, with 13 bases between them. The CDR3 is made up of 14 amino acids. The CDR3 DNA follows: TGTGCCAGCAGCTACCTTAGCAGGAGCAATGAGCAGTTCTTC. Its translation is CASSYLSRSNEQFF.

CDR3 amino acids: CASSLDLPYEQYF. The CDR3 coding sequence is TGTGCCAGCAGTTTAGACCTCCCCTACGAGCAGTACTTC. The rearrangement joins TRBV12-3 or TRBV12-4 to TRBJ2-7; no definite D call. Trimming removed 1 base at V and 2 bases at J, with 6 bases between. The CDR3 covers 13 residues.